The rows below give T cell receptor beta chains drawn from one sample of a study of T cell changes during pregnancy in multiple sclerosis. TCRdb's table, derived via immunoSEQ multiplex PCR, lists solely in-frame clones and lacks some. The data hold 65,000 to 80,000 clones, with approximately 90% observed a single time. This sample comprised peripheral blood, obtained in the third trimester of pregnancy. Every receptor here comes from a female donor with multiple sclerosis, enrolled in a pregnancy study. CDR3s include the opening cysteine and the closing phenylalanine or tryptophan. A D gene is named only where the DNA matches it firmly. The size entry is marked missing in some rows and otherwise reads once, few, many or a size class.

TRBJ2-5	.	TRBV5-1	.	CASTNPGYQETQYF	TGCGCCAGCACGAATCCGGGGTACCAAGAGACCCAGTACTTC
TRBJ2-7	.	TRBV28	TRBD1	CASRSWGTGTVYEQYF	TGTGCCAGCAGAAGCTGGGGGACAGGGACGGTCTACGAGCAGTACTTC
TRBJ2-3	.	TRBV10-2	.	CASSLTDTQYF	TGCGCCAGCAGCCTCACAGATACGCAGTATTTT
TRBJ2-7	.	TRBV6-1	TRBD1	CASNFRTGPYEQYF	TGTGCCAGCAATTTCAGGACAGGCCCCTACGAGCAGTACTTC
TRBJ2-7	.	TRBV2	TRBD2	CASSTLGTRISSYEQYF	TGTGCCAGCAGTACACTGGGGACTAGGATTTCCTCCTACGAGCAGTACTTC
TRBJ1-2	.	TRBV6-5	.	CASSPGQRANYGYTF	TGTGCCAGCAGCCCAGGGCAGCGCGCTAACTATGGCTACACCTTC
TRBJ2-5	.	TRBV30	TRBD2	CAWSLQGLRQETQYF	TGTGCCTGGAGCCTGCAGGGACTACGCCAAGAGACCCAGTACTTC
TRBJ2-1	once	TRBV5-5	TRBD2	CASSFPPSGRTGNEQFF	TGTGCCAGCAGCTTTCCTCCTAGCGGAAGGACGGGGAATGAGCAGTTCTTC
TRBJ2-2	once	TRBV5-1	TRBD1	CASSSRTGSVFVRSGELFF	TGCGCCAGCAGCTCAAGGACAGGGTCCGTTTTTGTAAGATCCGGGGAGCTGTTTTTT
TRBJ2-3	.	TRBV10-3	TRBD2	CAISGASGSGKDTQYF	TGTGCCATCAGTGGTGCTAGCGGGAGCGGAAAAGATACGCAGTATTTT